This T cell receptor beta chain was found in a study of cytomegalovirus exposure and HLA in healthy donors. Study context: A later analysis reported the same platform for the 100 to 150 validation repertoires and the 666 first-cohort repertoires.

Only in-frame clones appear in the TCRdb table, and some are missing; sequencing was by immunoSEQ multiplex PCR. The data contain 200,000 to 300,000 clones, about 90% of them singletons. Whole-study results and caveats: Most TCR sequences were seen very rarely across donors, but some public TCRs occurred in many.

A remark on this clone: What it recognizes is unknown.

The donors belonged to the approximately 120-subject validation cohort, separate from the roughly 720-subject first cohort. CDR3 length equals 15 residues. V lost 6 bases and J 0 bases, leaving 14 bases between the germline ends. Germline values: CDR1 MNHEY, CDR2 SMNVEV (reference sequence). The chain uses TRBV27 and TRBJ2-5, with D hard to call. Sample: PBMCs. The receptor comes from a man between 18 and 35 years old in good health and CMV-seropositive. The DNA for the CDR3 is TGTGCCAGCAGACGTTACATGGGCGACCAAGAGACCCAGTACTTC. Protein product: CASRRYMGDQETQYF.